These T cell receptor beta chains were read from a single sample in a study of T cell responses to AZD1222 COVID-19 vaccine. TCRdb keeps only in-frame clones here, not all; method: immunoSEQ multiplex PCR. The sample carries around 86,000 clones, roughly 89% recorded once. The sequencing used peripheral blood, collected on day 0 of AZD1222 vaccination. These receptors were collected from an adult in good health. The CDR3 runs from the conserved cysteine through the conserved F or W. The D gene is left open where the match is weak.

d_gene | j_gene | v_gene | CDR3aa
. | TRBJ1-5 | TRBV19 | CASSTAQTPGQPQHF
. | TRBJ2-7 | TRBV27 | CASSLISLPYEQYF
. | TRBJ2-4 | TRBV7-2 | CASSLSGALAKNIQYF
TRBD1 | TRBJ2-3 | TRBV7-2 | CASSSGQGAEYF
. | TRBJ2-2 | TRBV29-1 | CSTTDGGNTGELFF
TRBD1 | TRBJ1-5 | TRBV7-9 | CASSFGTGDSNQPQHF
. | TRBJ2-7 | TRBV10-3 | CAISWNSYEQYF
TRBD1 | TRBJ2-7 | TRBV2 | CASSRQGGYEQYF
. | TRBJ2-1 | TRBV9 | CASSALGGFRQFF
. | TRBJ1-2 | TRBV7-2 | CASSANRDGYGYTF
. | TRBJ2-1 | TRBV6-5 | CASSTYNEQFF
TRBD1 | TRBJ1-1 | TRBV19 | CASSIGEDRDAFF
. | TRBJ1-3 | TRBV19 | CASSPRVISTGNTIYF
TRBD1 | TRBJ1-4 | TRBV4-1 | CASSRGQGDGEKLFF
. | TRBJ2-5 | TRBV6-2/TRBV6-3 | CASSYIETQYF
. | TRBJ1-1 | TRBV30 | CAWSVMDRTEAFF
. | TRBJ2-6 | TRBV7-3 | CASSYLGGANVLTF
. | TRBJ1-1 | TRBV5-1 | CASSLGPAGSIDTEAFF
. | TRBJ2-1 | TRBV28 | CASSVLPVYNEQFF
. | TRBJ2-7 | TRBV9 | CASSVGDSEESYEQYF
. | TRBJ2-7 | TRBV7-8 | CASSFFGQVGSYEQYF
. | TRBJ1-5 | TRBV15 | CATSNGGGNQPQHF
. | TRBJ2-2 | TRBV5-6 | CASSLAAGTYTGELFF
. | TRBJ1-6 | TRBV19 | CASSSQGGLNSPLHF
. | TRBJ1-3 | TRBV6-5 | CASSTWTAGNTIYF
TRBD2 | TRBJ2-5 | TRBV18 | CASSPRGSGETQYF
TRBD2 | TRBJ2-7 | TRBV7-2 | CASSLGLRGGSYEQYF
. | TRBJ1-1 | TRBV3-1/TRBV3-2 | CASSQDLRGVNTEAFF
. | TRBJ2-7 | TRBV2 | CASTGGSGLGYEQYF
. | TRBJ1-2 | TRBV7-8 | CASGPVGAHGYTF
. | TRBJ1-1 | TRBV18 | CASSPRGDTEAFF
. | TRBJ1-3 | TRBV7-6 | CASSQDTPRGTIYF
. | TRBJ1-3 | TRBV20-1 | CSATPGNTIYF
. | TRBJ1-2 | TRBV7-9 | CASSLATVRGGYTF
. | TRBJ1-2 | TRBV29-1 | CSVEGGGYTF
TRBD1 | TRBJ2-5 | TRBV24-1 | CATRRWDRGNQETQYF
. | TRBJ1-5 | TRBV27 | CASRSVGIDQPQHF
. | TRBJ1-1 | TRBV5-1 | CASSLEWDTEAFF
. | TRBJ1-6 | TRBV5-1 | CASRLYVPADSPLHF
. | TRBJ1-2 | TRBV29-1 | CSVGNRIENYGYTF
. | TRBJ2-3 | TRBV19 | CASSHSSSSTDTQYF
. | TRBJ2-6 | TRBV5-1 | CASSFKGSGANVLTF
TRBD1 | TRBJ2-3 | TRBV3-1/TRBV3-2 | CASSPYSTGQETDTQYF
TRBD2 | TRBJ2-3 | TRBV9 | CASSLSGSSTDTQYF
. | TRBJ1-1 | TRBV19 | CASSLRGSSNTEAFF
. | TRBJ1-1 | TRBV4-3 | CASSQGTNMNTEAFF
TRBD2 | TRBJ2-3 | TRBV3-1/TRBV3-2 | CASSQGVGLATDTQYF
. | TRBJ1-1 | TRBV7-9 | CASSLGLQLWTEAFF
. | TRBJ2-7 | TRBV12-3/TRBV12-4 | CASSLAAVGQYF
. | TRBJ2-7 | TRBV28 | CASSTAGMAELYEQYF
. | TRBJ2-7 | TRBV4-3 | CASSQDGGGPTYEQYF
. | TRBJ1-4 | TRBV2 | CASTIMTGLTPLQSNEKLFF
TRBD1 | TRBJ1-5 | TRBV6-4 | CASSRQGDQPQHF
. | TRBJ1-2 | TRBV21-1 | CASSKWEEGQAGMKNYGYTF